The entry below describes one TCR beta chain. Its specificity is not known. Using immunoSEQ multiplex PCR, the repertoire was profiled, and TCRdb retains in-frame clones only, with some absent. Of around 300,000 clones detected, around 88% appear once; the ten largest clones hold approximately 5%. The data belong to a study of Ad26.COV2.S vaccination and SARS-CoV-2 variants. Study-level results: Reports say spike-specific CD8+ and CD4+ T cell responses covered substantial breadth after vaccination.

Stated treatment: some 20 received Ad26.COV2.S at low or high dose, single or two shots; roughly five received placebo; per-sample allocation not given. All samples were drawn on day 63, counting from the first vaccine or placebo injection. An Ad26 vector expressing Wuhan-strain SARS-CoV-2 spike constituted the vaccine. The V segment lost 0 bases and the J segment 9 bases; nucleotides outside the gene matches: 14. The CDR3 runs to 17 residues. CDR1 is SGHNT, CDR2 YENEEA, per germline. Here the sequenced sample was peripheral blood, taken in a trial of Ad26.COV2.S vaccine versus placebo. The receptor was isolated from a person aged 18-60 years who received the Ad26.COV2.S COVID-19 vaccine or a placebo. The genes are TRBV11-3 and TRBJ2-1, with TRBD2 identical over 7 bases. The CDR3 loop reads CASSLDPTRGREGEQFF. DNA for the CDR3: TGTGCCAGCAGCTTAGATCCAACTAGGGGCAGGGAGGGTGAGCAGTTCTTC.